These 12 T cell receptor beta chains came from one sample sequenced in a study of metastatic and nonmetastatic thyroid tumors. Prior to thyroid surgery, none of the patients had received any treatment. Using MiXCR, TCRdb re-called clones from the PCR reads. The sample contains roughly 6,100 clones, around 19% of which appear only once. The material sequenced was adjacent normal tissue. All receptors come from a female donor with papillary thyroid cancer or a benign thyroid nodule (not recorded which). Some clones in this sample may be carry-over from other donors' samples.

This clone was seen ten or more times. V and J are TRBV20-1 and TRBJ2-5, with D possibly TRBD1 on 5 matching bases. This CDR3 has 15 amino acids. The germline V gene has CDR1 DFQATT and CDR2 SNEGSKA (reference sequence). Deletions cut 2 bases from V and 0 bases from J, with 13 bases between. In DNA, the CDR3 is TGCAGTGCTAGAAAAGGGCAGACAGACCAAGAGACCCAGTACTTC. It yields the protein CSARKGQTDQETQYF.

By share of the sample, this clone is medium-sized. The chain uses TRBV7-2 and TRBJ2-3; 10 nucleotides align to TRBD2. The CDR3 totals 16 residues. CDR1 and CDR2 (germline): SGHTA, FQGNSA. The trim removed 5 bases at V and 6 bases at J, leaving 11 bases unmatched. The CDR3 DNA is TGTGCCAGCAGCCCGGCTGTAGGAGCGGGGGGGGATACGCAGTATTTT. It translates to CASSPAVGAGGDTQYF.

Relative to its sample, this clone is large. The rearrangement links TRBV27 to TRBJ1-1, with 7 positions matching TRBD1. The J segment lost 4 bases and the V segment lost 3 bases, leaving 2 bases of the junction unmatched. From germline, CDR1 is MNHEY and CDR2 SMNVEV (reference sequence). The CDR3 consists of 13 residues. The CDR3 is CASSFQGGTEAFF. CDR3 DNA: TGTGCCAGCAGTTTTCAGGGGGGCACTGAAGCTTTCTTT.

This chain uses TRBV11-2 with TRBJ2-7; maybe TRBD2 (6 bases). V was pared by 0 bases and J by 10 bases, with 34 bases between. CDR1 and CDR2 from the germline V gene are SGHAT and FQNNGV. The CDR3 length is 20 residues. The CDR3 here is CASSLDPTGKEGLEAYYQYF. CDR3 coding DNA: TGTGCCAGCAGCTTAGACCCTACTGGAAAGGAGGGCCTGGAGGCCTACTATCAGTACTTC.

By share, this clone ranks as large. This chain links TRBV12-3 or TRBV12-4 with TRBJ1-6; no clear D gene. V lost 1 base and J lost 7, with 8 bases in between. The CDR3 covers 14 residues. DNA for the CDR3: TGTGCCAGCAGTTTAGTTGGCAGCAATTCACCCCTCCACTTT. It encodes CASSLVGSNSPLHF.

This clone was found a few times. The genes are TRBV19 and TRBJ2-1, with 7 nucleotides matching TRBD2. V dropped 4 bases and J dropped 9; count of bases not matched to a gene: 9. The germline CDR1 and CDR2 sequences are LNHDA and SQIVND (reference sequence). The CDR3 is made up of 14 amino acids. CDR3 bases: TGTGCCAGTAGTAACTTTATATCTAGCGGTGAGCAGTTCTTC. It translates to CASSNFISSGEQFF.

In this sample, this clone turned up many times. The CDR3, as DNA: TGCAGCGTCGGGAGCTCCTACGAGCAGTACTTC. This translates into CSVGSSYEQYF. V usage is TRBV29-1 and J usage is TRBJ2-7; TRBD2 might be the D (6 bases). Trimming took off 6 bases at V and 0 bases at J, with 6 bases between the two ends. Germline V CDR1 and CDR2: SQVTM, ANQGSEA. The CDR3 totals 11 residues.

By its share, this clone is medium-sized. The chain combines TRBV20-1 with TRBJ2-3; D may be TRBD2 (6 bases). V was trimmed by 5 bases and J by 4 bases, leaving 22 bases between them. The length of the CDR3 is 16 residues. From germline, CDR1 is DFQATT and CDR2 SNEGSKA (reference sequence). This CDR3 reads CSASGRSGVGSDTQYF. For the CDR3, the DNA is TGCAGTGCTTCAGGGCGATCGGGAGTTGGGTCAGATACGCAGTATTTT.

The rearrangement joins TRBV5-1 to TRBJ2-3; 9 nucleotides match TRBD1. With V trimmed by 5 bases and J by 1 base, 11 bases remained unmatched. Germline CDR1 reads SGHRS; CDR2 reads YFSETQ. The CDR3 has 17 amino acids. The CDR3, as DNA: TGCGCCAGCAGTAGGACAGGGGTCCCTGATGGCACAGATACGCAGTATTTT. Its translation: CASSRTGVPDGTDTQYF.

This rearrangement joins TRBV7-3 to TRBJ2-3, with D tentatively TRBD1 or TRBD2 (7 bases each). The length of the CDR3 is 15 residues. The germline CDR1 and CDR2 sequences are SGHTA and FQGTGA. V was cut by 3 bases and J by 4 bases, with 14 bases left in between. CDR3 nucleotide sequence: TGTGCCAGCAGCTTTCAGGGGGGGTTCGCAGATACGCAGTATTTT. Translating it yields CASSFQGGFADTQYF.

This clone was recorded many times. This same CDR3 is encoded by further DNA sequences in the sample. The CDR3 loop is CATSRDRQRDLYF. CDR3 in DNA: TGTGCCACCAGCAGAGATCGCCAGAGGGACCTGTACTTC. The chain links TRBV15 to TRBJ2-5; either TRBD1 or TRBD2 may supply D (5 bases each). V lost 0 bases and J 13 bases, leaving 15 bases between the germline ends. The CDR3 contains 13 residues. CDR1 is LNHNV and CDR2 is YYDKDF in the germline V gene (reference sequence).

By its share, this clone is medium-sized. This CDR3 is CASLWGVGNEQFF. CDR3 bases: TGTGCCAGCTTGTGGGGAGTAGGCAATGAGCAGTTCTTC. This sequence joins TRBV7-9 and TRBJ2-1; D is possibly TRBD2 (5 bases). Germline lookup yields CDR1 SEHNR and CDR2 FQNEAQ (reference sequence). Trimming took 8 bases from V and 6 from J, leaving 14 bases between them. The CDR3 is 13 amino acids.